Listed below are T cell receptor beta chains from one sample, sequenced in a study of CD8 T cells in Susac syndrome. TCRdb ran MiXCR on the immunoSEQ multiplex PCR reads and lists one entry per CDR3 protein. The sample consists of approximately 270,000 distinct CDR3 sequences, around 93% of them appearing once. Sample: CD4+ T cells from PBMCs. The source is a human donor with multiple sclerosis. Both conserved end residues are part of each CDR3. D genes are given only for firm matches. Expanded clones get a size class; other rows say once, few or many, or leave the size out.

D gene: NA
J gene: TRBJ2-6
V gene: TRBV6-5
clone size: NA
CDR3 DNA: TGTGCCAGCAGTTACCGGAGGCCAGGGCCCAGCTCTGGGGCCAACGTCCTGACTTTC
CDR3 protein: CASSYRRPGPSSGANVLTF

D gene: NA
J gene: TRBJ1-1
V gene: TRBV5-8
clone size: NA
CDR3 DNA: TGTGCCAGCAGCTTGGCCGGTGGGGGGAACACTGAAGCTTTCTTT
CDR3 protein: CASSLAGGGNTEAFF

D gene: NA
J gene: TRBJ2-5
V gene: TRBV5-4
clone size: NA
CDR3 DNA: TGTGCCAGCAGCCGACAGTCCCCCCAAGAGACCCAGTACTTC
CDR3 protein: CASSRQSPQETQYF

D gene: NA
J gene: TRBJ1-1
V gene: TRBV20-1
clone size: NA
CDR3 DNA: TGCAGTGCTAGATTTACAGGGAACACTGAAGCTTTCTTT
CDR3 protein: CSARFTGNTEAFF

D gene: NA
J gene: TRBJ1-2
V gene: TRBV7-2
clone size: NA
CDR3 DNA: TGTGCCAGCAGCTTAGGCGCTAACTATGGCTACACCTTC
CDR3 protein: CASSLGANYGYTF

D gene: NA
J gene: TRBJ2-1
V gene: TRBV4-2
clone size: NA
CDR3 DNA: TGTGCCAGCAGCCATAGGTTGGGCGGCCTAAAAATAAATGAGCAGTTCTTC
CDR3 protein: CASSHRLGGLKINEQFF

D gene: TRBD1
J gene: TRBJ2-4
V gene: TRBV6-4
clone size: NA
CDR3 DNA: TGTGCCAGCGGGGACAGAGATTTAGCCAAAAACATTCAGTACTTC
CDR3 protein: CASGDRDLAKNIQYF

D gene: TRBD1
J gene: TRBJ2-3
V gene: TRBV7-7
clone size: NA
CDR3 DNA: TGTGCCAGCAGCTTAGGACAGGGACAGGGGACGCAGTATTTT
CDR3 protein: CASSLGQGQGTQYF

D gene: TRBD2
J gene: TRBJ2-5
V gene: TRBV6-1
clone size: NA
CDR3 DNA: TGTGCCAGCAGTGATGCGGGGGTGGGGGAGACCCAGTACTTC
CDR3 protein: CASSDAGVGETQYF

D gene: NA
J gene: TRBJ1-1
V gene: TRBV30
clone size: NA
CDR3 DNA: TGTGCCTGGAGTCGAAGGGTGAACACTGAAGCTTTCTTT
CDR3 protein: CAWSRRVNTEAFF

D gene: TRBD2
J gene: TRBJ2-1
V gene: TRBV19
clone size: NA
CDR3 DNA: TGTGCCAGTAGTATCTTCGCTAGCGGGGGGGGTTACAATGAGCAGTTCTTC
CDR3 protein: CASSIFASGGGYNEQFF

D gene: NA
J gene: TRBJ1-5
V gene: TRBV30
clone size: NA
CDR3 DNA: TGTGCCTGGAGTAAAGGGAATCAGCCCCAGCATTTT
CDR3 protein: CAWSKGNQPQHF

D gene: NA
J gene: TRBJ2-1
V gene: TRBV4-2
clone size: NA
CDR3 DNA: TGTGCCAGCAGCCAAGGGGGATTACCCGCCTACAATGAGCAGTTCTTC
CDR3 protein: CASSQGGLPAYNEQFF

D gene: TRBD1
J gene: TRBJ1-5
V gene: TRBV6-5
clone size: NA
CDR3 DNA: TGTGCCAGCAGTACTATAACGGGACAGGGGGGTAGTCAGCCCCAGCATTTT
CDR3 protein: CASSTITGQGGSQPQHF

D gene: NA
J gene: TRBJ1-1
V gene: TRBV3-1
clone size: NA
CDR3 DNA: TGTGCCAGCAGCCAAGGAAGGTTGAACACTGAAGCTTTCTTT
CDR3 protein: CASSQGRLNTEAFF

D gene: TRBD2
J gene: TRBJ2-5
V gene: TRBV12-3/TRBV12-4
clone size: NA
CDR3 DNA: TGTGCCAGCGGTAGCGGGCGAGAGACCCAGTACTTC
CDR3 protein: CASGSGRETQYF

D gene: NA
J gene: TRBJ2-5
V gene: TRBV28
clone size: NA
CDR3 DNA: TGTGCCAGCAGTCCCACCGGGACAATGGGGGAGACCCAGTACTTC
CDR3 protein: CASSPTGTMGETQYF

D gene: NA
J gene: TRBJ2-2
V gene: TRBV6-1
clone size: NA
CDR3 DNA: TGTGCCAGCAGAGCCGTGGTCTTGAACACCGGGGAGCTGTTTTTT
CDR3 protein: CASRAVVLNTGELFF

D gene: NA
J gene: TRBJ2-1
V gene: TRBV4-1
clone size: NA
CDR3 DNA: TGCGCCAGCAGCCAAGGGGGGGCAAGGGGAAGGCATGAGCAGTTCTTC
CDR3 protein: CASSQGGARGRHEQFF

D gene: NA
J gene: TRBJ1-5
V gene: TRBV20-1
clone size: NA
CDR3 DNA: TGCAGTGCCCAGGCGGACGATCAGCCCCAGCATTTT
CDR3 protein: CSAQADDQPQHF

D gene: NA
J gene: TRBJ2-6
V gene: TRBV27
clone size: NA
CDR3 DNA: TGTGCCAGCAGCTCGTCGGAGAGGGCCAACGTCCTGACTTTC
CDR3 protein: CASSSSERANVLTF

D gene: NA
J gene: TRBJ2-7
V gene: TRBV7-9
clone size: NA
CDR3 DNA: TGTGCCAGCAGCTTAGATGGGGCCAGCTACGAGCAGTACTTC
CDR3 protein: CASSLDGASYEQYF

D gene: NA
J gene: TRBJ2-6
V gene: TRBV7-3
clone size: NA
CDR3 DNA: TGTGCCAGCAGCCTCGGGGGCCTAGCTAACTTTGGGGCCAACGTCCTGACTTTC
CDR3 protein: CASSLGGLANFGANVLTF

D gene: NA
J gene: TRBJ1-2
V gene: TRBV7-9
clone size: NA
CDR3 DNA: TGTGCCAGCAGCTTAGAAGACAATGGCTACACCTTC
CDR3 protein: CASSLEDNGYTF

D gene: NA
J gene: TRBJ2-5
V gene: TRBV5-1
clone size: NA
CDR3 DNA: TGCGCCAGCAGTCGATCAGGGGTTCCGGAGACCCAGTACTTC
CDR3 protein: CASSRSGVPETQYF

D gene: NA
J gene: TRBJ1-5
V gene: TRBV6-5
clone size: NA
CDR3 DNA: TGTGCCAGCATTTCTACGAGGGGCCCAAGCAATCAGCCCCAGCATTTT
CDR3 protein: CASISTRGPSNQPQHF

D gene: NA
J gene: TRBJ1-5
V gene: TRBV28
clone size: NA
CDR3 DNA: TGTGCCAGCAGCACGACAGTAAGTCAGCCCCAGCATTTT
CDR3 protein: CASSTTVSQPQHF

D gene: TRBD1
J gene: TRBJ1-5
V gene: TRBV4-1
clone size: once
CDR3 DNA: TGCGCCAGCAGCCCGACAGGGACATGGCCCCAGCATTTT
CDR3 protein: CASSPTGTWPQHF

D gene: NA
J gene: TRBJ2-1
V gene: TRBV3-1
clone size: NA
CDR3 DNA: TGTGCCAGCAAGTCCGGACGGCTGTTCTTC
CDR3 protein: CASKSGRLFF

D gene: NA
J gene: TRBJ2-6
V gene: TRBV4-1
clone size: NA
CDR3 DNA: TGCGCCAGCAGCCAAGATCGGGGGGCGGGTGGGGCCAACGTCCTGACTTTC
CDR3 protein: CASSQDRGAGGANVLTF

D gene: NA
J gene: TRBJ2-5
V gene: TRBV19
clone size: NA
CDR3 DNA: TGTGCCAGTAGTCCCGGGACAGGTGACGGTAATTTAGCGGGGACCCAAGAGACCCAGTACTTC
CDR3 protein: CASSPGTGDGNLAGTQETQYF

D gene: TRBD2
J gene: TRBJ2-1
V gene: TRBV5-4
clone size: NA
CDR3 DNA: TGTGCCAGCAGCTTGGATAGCGGGGGGTTTCATCATGAGCAGTTCTTC
CDR3 protein: CASSLDSGGFHHEQFF

D gene: NA
J gene: TRBJ1-2
V gene: TRBV3-1
clone size: NA
CDR3 DNA: TGTGCCAGCAGCCAAGAGGGGGTCAACTATGGCTACACCTTC
CDR3 protein: CASSQEGVNYGYTF